The 21 T cell receptor beta chains presented below share a single source sample, sequenced in a study of cytomegalovirus exposure and HLA in healthy donors. TCRdb's copy holds only in-frame clones and misses some; the assay was immunoSEQ multiplex PCR. This sample has roughly 180,000 clones; about 89% occur once, and the top ten carry more than 5.5%. Sequencing input: PBMCs. All receptors derive from a man aged 25-45 years in good health and CMV-seropositive.

This clone is a singleton in its sample. J is TRBJ2-7 and V is TRBV4-1; D ambiguous. Germline-derived CDR1 and CDR2 are MGHRA and YSYEKL. The V end lost 0 bases, the J end lost 3 bases, and 12 bases lay between the germline ends. CDR3 length: 15 amino acids. CDR3 amino acids: CASSQDKAVGYEQYF. The CDR3 region has the DNA TGCGCCAGCAGCCAAGATAAGGCAGTCGGCTACGAGCAGTACTTC.

The chain uses TRBV5-1 and TRBJ2-3; D may be TRBD2 (6 bases). The ends were cut back, 0 bases at V and 2 bases at J, with 13 bases in the middle. The germline CDR1 and CDR2 sequences are SGHRS and YFSETQ. This CDR3 has 16 residues. The CDR3 spells CASSLAGRASTDTQYF. CDR3 sequence (DNA): TGCGCCAGCAGCTTGGCCGGGAGAGCCTCCACAGATACGCAGTATTTT.

The chain carries TRBV6-5 and TRBJ1-3; 8 nucleotides line up with TRBD1. CDR1 is MNHEY and CDR2 is SVGAGI in the germline V gene. Trimming took 6 bases from V and 1 from J; bases not matched to a gene: 2. The CDR3 covers 14 residues. CDR3 loop: CASRDRGSGNTIYF. The DNA of the CDR3 is TGTGCCAGCAGAGACAGGGGTTCTGGAAACACCATATATTTT.

The J gene is TRBJ1-5, the V gene TRBV7-9; D is possibly TRBD1 (5 bases). Deletions cut 6 bases from V and 5 bases from J, with 14 bases between. The germline CDR1 and CDR2 sequences are SEHNR and FQNEAQ (reference sequence). The CDR3 runs 14 residues. This CDR3 is CASRREGKDQPQHF. Written as DNA, the CDR3 is TGTGCCAGCAGGCGAGAGGGGAAGGATCAGCCCCAGCATTTT.

The chain is built from TRBV7-3 and TRBJ2-7; possibly TRBD1 for D (6 bases). The CDR3 contains 13 residues. Germline V gives CDR1 SGHTA, CDR2 FQGTGA. V lost 5 bases and J 3 bases, leaving 11 bases between the germline ends. DNA for the CDR3: TGTGCCAGCAGCCGGGACACTTACTACGAGCAGTACTTC. Translation gives CASSRDTYYEQYF.

In this sample, this clone turned up once. This CDR3 reads CASSDDRNTEAFF. The CDR3 nucleotides read TGTGCCAGCAGTGACGACAGGAACACTGAAGCTTTCTTT. The rearrangement uses TRBV25-1 and TRBJ1-1; D possibly corresponds to TRBD1 (5 bases). The CDR3 sequence is 13 residues long. CDR1 and CDR2 (germline): MGHDK, SYGVNS. Trimming stripped 3 bases from V and 1 base from J, with 6 bases between.

The J gene is TRBJ2-7, the V gene TRBV7-6; tentative D call: TRBD1 (6 bases). V lost 5 bases and J lost 7, with 12 bases in between. The germline gives CDR1 SGHVS, CDR2 FNYEAQ. The CDR3 runs 12 residues. This chain's CDR3 is CASSTGIGEQYF. For the CDR3, the DNA is TGTGCCAGCAGCACAGGGATCGGGGAGCAGTACTTC.

The rearrangement uses TRBV28 and TRBJ2-7; 9 nucleotides align to TRBD2. This CDR3 has 19 amino acids. J lost 3 bases, V lost 2 bases, and 17 bases had no gene match. In germline, CDR1 is MDHEN, CDR2 SYDVKM. The CDR3: CASSLRGRPGTSRLYEQYF. CDR3 sequence (DNA): TGTGCCAGCAGTTTACGGGGACGGCCCGGGACTAGCCGACTCTACGAGCAGTACTTC. Supplemented by reference TRBV28 and TRBJ2-7, the full variable domain reads DVKVTQSSRYLVKRTGEKVFLECVQDMDHENMFWYRQDPGLGLRLIYFSYDVKMKEKGDIPEGYSVSREKKERFSLILESASTNQTSMYLCASSLRGRPGTSRLYEQYFGPGTRLTVT.

This chain joins TRBV5-1 and TRBJ1-1; 10 bases fit TRBD1. After removal of 5 bases from V and 6 bases from J, the junction contained 4 bases not matched to a gene. Germline V gives CDR1 SGHRS, CDR2 YFSETQ. The CDR3 is 13 residues long. The CDR3 here is CASRTGGYSEAFF. The CDR3 region has the DNA TGCGCCAGCAGGACAGGGGGCTACTCTGAAGCTTTCTTT. Variable domain in full (rest from reference TRBV5-1 and TRBJ1-1): KAGVTQTPRYLIKTRGQQVTLSCSPISGHRSVSWYQQTPGQGLQFLFEYFSETQRNKGNFPGRFSGRQFSNSRSEMNVSTLELGDSALYLCASRTGGYSEAFFGQGTRLTVV.

This clone has only a few counts. V gene TRBV7-8 combines with J gene TRBJ1-1, with D possibly matching TRBD1 (5 bases). There are 14 residues in the CDR3. Germline CDR1 reads SGHVS; CDR2 reads FQNEAQ. V dropped 2 bases and J dropped 9 bases, with 16 bases sitting between them. As DNA, the CDR3 is TGTGCCAGCAGCTTACTGTCGGGTACAGGCAAAGCTTTCTTT. As protein: CASSLLSGTGKAFF.

This clone has a single count. The chain is built from TRBV15 and TRBJ2-7; TRBD1 matches at 10 bases. Germline V gene data show CDR1 as LNHNV and CDR2 as YYDKDF (reference sequence). J lost 0 bases, V lost 3 bases, and 2 bases had no gene match. The CDR3 consists of 15 residues. CDR3 sequence (DNA): TGTGCCACCAGCAGGGACAGGGGGAGCTCCTACGAGCAGTACTTC. Translated, it gives CATSRDRGSSYEQYF.

This clone has only one observation. The CDR3 loop is CASSLYGPENQPQHF. The CDR3 DNA reads TGTGCCAGCAGTTTATACGGGCCGGAGAATCAGCCCCAGCATTTT. V usage is TRBV28 and J usage is TRBJ1-5; D is ambiguous. The CDR3 is 15 residues long. Trimming cost V 1 base and J 4 bases, with 11 bases left between them. CDR1 and CDR2 (germline): MDHEN, SYDVKM.

The chain carries TRBV6-6 and TRBJ1-5; no clear D. The V gene lost 7 bases and the J gene lost 10 bases, with 20 bases spanning the gap. Germline loops: CDR1 MNHNY, CDR2 SVGAGI (reference sequence). CDR3 size: 14 residues. The CDR3 nucleotides are TGTGCCAGCACCTTGGCCCGGAATAGTGGTCCCCAGCATTTT. It yields the protein CASTLARNSGPQHF.

This clone was observed a handful of times. The chain is built from TRBV10-3 and TRBJ2-2, with TRBD1 matching 9 bases. The V gene's germline CDR1 is ENHRY and CDR2 SYGVKD. The CDR3 runs to 15 residues. V dropped 0 bases and J dropped 9; count of bases not matched to a gene: 5. The CDR3 DNA is TGTGCCATCAGTGAGTCGGGACAGGGTCTTAGGGAGCTGTTTTTT. Protein sequence: CAISESGQGLRELFF.

This rearrangement joins TRBV19 to TRBJ2-3; D call uncertain. Trimming took 5 bases from V and 6 from J, leaving 12 bases between them. There are 13 residues in the CDR3. CDR1 is LNHDA and CDR2 is SQIVND in the germline V gene (reference sequence). The CDR3 protein is CASSADGKDTQYF. Here the CDR3 DNA reads TGTGCCAGTAGTGCGGATGGAAAGGATACGCAGTATTTT.

This clone is termed medium-sized (0.01 to 0.1%). V gene TRBV27 combines with J gene TRBJ1-5; D possibly corresponds to TRBD1 (5 bases). V lost 3 bases, J lost 2 bases, and 8 bases lay in between. CDR1 and CDR2 (germline): MNHEY, SMNVEV (reference sequence). CDR3 size: 14 residues. In nucleotides, the CDR3 is TGTGCCAGCAGTTTTCGGGACGGCAATCAGCCCCAGCATTTT. This codes for CASSFRDGNQPQHF.

The chain links TRBV7-9 to TRBJ1-1; D not certain. Trimming removed 1 base from V and 4 bases from J, with 7 bases in between. This CDR3 comprises 13 residues. Germline-derived CDR1 and CDR2 are SEHNR and FQNEAQ (reference sequence). Here the CDR3 reads CASSLGPFTEAFF. The CDR3 coding sequence is TGTGCCAGCAGCTTAGGGCCCTTCACTGAAGCTTTCTTT.

In regard to this clone: This sample includes further DNA sequences coding for the same CDR3. The V and J genes are TRBV9 and TRBJ1-1, with D perhaps TRBD1 (6 bases). The CDR3 length is 15 residues. V lost 2 bases to trimming and J lost 1 base, with 12 bases between them. The germline V gene has CDR1 SGDLS and CDR2 YYNGEE. The CDR3 loop is CASSVGGGSNTEAFF. The CDR3 DNA reads TGTGCCAGCAGCGTCGGAGGGGGTTCGAACACTGAAGCTTTCTTT.

This chain links TRBV6-6 with TRBJ2-1; possible D gene TRBD2, 6 bases. Trimming cost V 6 bases and J 3 bases, with 15 bases left between them. CDR1 is MNHNY, CDR2 SVGAGI, per germline (reference sequence). The CDR3 extends over 15 amino acids. The DNA of the CDR3 is TGTGCCAGCAGAGACCGGGGGAGTAGCTACAATGAGCAGTTCTTC. It encodes CASRDRGSSYNEQFF.

The chain links TRBV9 to TRBJ2-3; TRBD2 matches 8 bases. The germline CDR1 and CDR2 sequences are SGDLS and YYNGEE. This CDR3 spans 17 amino acids. With V trimmed by 4 bases and J by 4 bases, 14 bases remained unmatched. The CDR3 sequence: CASSPQLGSGSSDTQYF. The CDR3 DNA reads TGTGCCAGCAGCCCCCAGCTGGGGAGCGGGAGCTCAGATACGCAGTATTTT.

The CDR3 here is CASSQDRGKVGYTF. CDR3 sequence (DNA): TGTGCCAGCAGCCAGGACAGGGGGAAGGTTGGCTACACCTTC. The V gene is TRBV27, the J gene TRBJ1-2; 10 bases are a match to TRBD1. CDR3 length equals 14 residues. Looked up from germline, CDR1 is MNHEY and CDR2 is SMNVEV (reference sequence). The V and J ends lost 6 bases and 7 bases, in that order; junction bases with no gene match: 8.